Listed below are T cell receptor beta chains from one sample, sequenced in a study of blood T cells in healthy people across ages. TCRdb used MiXCR to reprocess the 5' RACE reads, holding one entry per CDR3 protein. The table has over 1,500,000 distinct CDR3 sequences, about two fifths seen once. The sample taken for sequencing was blood. The receptors originated from a human donor in good health. Each CDR3 is given with its conserved first and last residue. Fields, in order: CDR3 protein, CDR3 DNA, J gene, V gene, clone size, D gene. The D gene is left open where the match is weak. Clone size, where shown, is once, few, many, or a class for clones that have expanded.

cdr3_aa: CASSQTGARSNEQFF; cdr3_nt: TGTGCCAGCAGCCAGACAGGGGCACGATCCAATGAGCAGTTCTTC; j_call: TRBJ2-1; v_call: TRBV3-1; clone_size: NA; d_call: TRBD1
cdr3_aa: CASSAPSGGTRYGELFF; cdr3_nt: TGTGCCAGCAGTGCCCCTAGCGGGGGGACCCGATACGGGGAGCTGTTTTTT; j_call: TRBJ2-2; v_call: TRBV6-1; clone_size: NA; d_call: TRBD2
cdr3_aa: CASSFTTSGDSETQYF; cdr3_nt: TGTGCCAGCAGCTTTACGACTAGCGGGGATTCGGAGACCCAGTACTTC; j_call: TRBJ2-5; v_call: TRBV5-4; clone_size: NA; d_call: TRBD2
cdr3_aa: CASSYISGGYGYTF; cdr3_nt: TGTGCCAGCAGTTACATTTCGGGGGGATATGGCTACACCTTC; j_call: TRBJ1-2; v_call: TRBV6-2/TRBV6-3; clone_size: NA; d_call: NA
cdr3_aa: CASSTSGVWGYTF; cdr3_nt: TGTGCCAGCAGCACATCAGGGGTCTGGGGCTACACCTTC; j_call: TRBJ1-2; v_call: TRBV3-1; clone_size: NA; d_call: NA
cdr3_aa: CASTSPSPPRNEQFF; cdr3_nt: TGTGCCAGCACCTCTCCATCCCCCCCGCGCAATGAGCAGTTCTTC; j_call: TRBJ2-1; v_call: TRBV28; clone_size: few; d_call: NA
cdr3_aa: CASGFTVGQRHTEAFF; cdr3_nt: TGTGCTAGTGGTTTCACGGTAGGGCAGCGTCACACTGAAGCTTTCTTT; j_call: TRBJ1-1; v_call: TRBV12-5; clone_size: NA; d_call: NA
cdr3_aa: CASSFVGTQYF; cdr3_nt: TGTGCCAGCAGTTTTGTTGGTACGCAGTATTTT; j_call: TRBJ2-3; v_call: TRBV27; clone_size: NA; d_call: NA
cdr3_aa: CASSGGVDQPQHF; cdr3_nt: TGCGCCAGCAGCGGGGGTGTGGATCAGCCCCAGCATTTT; j_call: TRBJ1-5; v_call: TRBV5-1; clone_size: NA; d_call: NA
cdr3_aa: CASSQDRIAGGVNNYEQYF; cdr3_nt: TGCGCCAGCAGCCAAGATAGGATAGCGGGGGGCGTGAACAACTACGAGCAGTACTTC; j_call: TRBJ2-7; v_call: TRBV4-1; clone_size: NA; d_call: TRBD2
cdr3_aa: CATSSPRSPLHF; cdr3_nt: TGTGCCACCAGTTCCCCCCGCTCACCCCTCCACTTT; j_call: TRBJ1-6; v_call: TRBV15; clone_size: few; d_call: NA
cdr3_aa: CASSVGTESKAFF; cdr3_nt: TGTGCCAGCAGCGTCGGGACGGAGTCGAAAGCTTTCTTT; j_call: TRBJ1-1; v_call: TRBV9; clone_size: NA; d_call: NA
cdr3_aa: CATSEYGISYGYTF; cdr3_nt: TGTGCCACCAGTGAATACGGGATTTCCTATGGCTACACCTTC; j_call: TRBJ1-2; v_call: TRBV24-1; clone_size: NA; d_call: NA
cdr3_aa: CASAGGTGLTDTQYF; cdr3_nt: TGCGCCAGCGCCGGTGGGACAGGGCTCACAGATACGCAGTATTTT; j_call: TRBJ2-3; v_call: TRBV5-1; clone_size: NA; d_call: TRBD1
cdr3_aa: CASSAGTGQYKNYGHTF; cdr3_nt: TGTGCCAGCAGCGCCGGGACAGGCCAATACAAGAACTATGGCCACACCTTC; j_call: TRBJ1-2; v_call: TRBV9; clone_size: NA; d_call: TRBD1
cdr3_aa: CASSQGYSGTGETQYF; cdr3_nt: TGCGCCAGCAGCCAAGGGTACTCCGGGACAGGGGAGACCCAGTACTTC; j_call: TRBJ2-5; v_call: TRBV4-3; clone_size: few; d_call: TRBD1
cdr3_aa: CASSQGRTSGGEEQFF; cdr3_nt: TGCGCCAGCAGCCAGGGGCGGACTAGCGGGGGAGAGGAGCAGTTCTTC; j_call: TRBJ2-1; v_call: TRBV5-1; clone_size: few; d_call: TRBD2
cdr3_aa: CASSDSMDYEQYF; cdr3_nt: TGTGCCAGCAGCGACAGTATGGACTACGAGCAGTACTTC; j_call: TRBJ2-7; v_call: TRBV7-9; clone_size: few; d_call: NA
cdr3_aa: CASRKVSEQFF; cdr3_nt: TGTGCCAGCAGAAAAGTGAGTGAGCAGTTCTTC; j_call: TRBJ2-1; v_call: TRBV2; clone_size: NA; d_call: NA
cdr3_aa: CASSATSEPYNEQFF; cdr3_nt: TGTGCCAGCAGTGCAACTAGCGAGCCATACAATGAGCAGTTCTTC; j_call: TRBJ2-1; v_call: TRBV6-1; clone_size: few; d_call: TRBD2
cdr3_aa: CASSAGVYEQYF; cdr3_nt: TGTGCCAGCAGCGCCGGGGTCTACGAGCAGTACTTC; j_call: TRBJ2-7; v_call: TRBV12-3/TRBV12-4; clone_size: many; d_call: NA
cdr3_aa: CSVESGDHYGYTF; cdr3_nt: TGCAGCGTTGAAAGTGGGGATCACTATGGCTACACCTTC; j_call: TRBJ1-2; v_call: TRBV29-1; clone_size: many; d_call: NA
cdr3_aa: CSALGTVNSPLHF; cdr3_nt: TGCAGTGCACTAGGGACAGTTAATTCACCCCTCCACTTT; j_call: TRBJ1-6; v_call: TRBV20-1; clone_size: NA; d_call: TRBD1
cdr3_aa: CASSHGRGSQHF; cdr3_nt: TGTGCCAGCAGCCATGGTAGGGGTTCCCAGCATTTT; j_call: TRBJ1-5; v_call: TRBV4-2; clone_size: NA; d_call: NA
cdr3_aa: CASTDYRGAYEQYF; cdr3_nt: TGTGCCAGCACCGACTACCGGGGGGCTTACGAGCAGTACTTC; j_call: TRBJ2-7; v_call: TRBV28; clone_size: few; d_call: NA
cdr3_aa: CAISALAGGLYEQYF; cdr3_nt: TGTGCCATCAGCGCACTAGCGGGGGGACTATACGAGCAGTACTTC; j_call: TRBJ2-7; v_call: TRBV10-3; clone_size: NA; d_call: TRBD2
cdr3_aa: CASSFRGASYEQYF; cdr3_nt: TGTGCCAGCAGTTTTAGGGGGGCGAGCTACGAGCAGTACTTC; j_call: TRBJ2-7; v_call: TRBV27; clone_size: few; d_call: NA
cdr3_aa: CASSSRTDYEQYF; cdr3_nt: TGTGCCAGCAGCTCTAGGACCGACTACGAGCAGTACTTC; j_call: TRBJ2-7; v_call: TRBV13; clone_size: few; d_call: NA